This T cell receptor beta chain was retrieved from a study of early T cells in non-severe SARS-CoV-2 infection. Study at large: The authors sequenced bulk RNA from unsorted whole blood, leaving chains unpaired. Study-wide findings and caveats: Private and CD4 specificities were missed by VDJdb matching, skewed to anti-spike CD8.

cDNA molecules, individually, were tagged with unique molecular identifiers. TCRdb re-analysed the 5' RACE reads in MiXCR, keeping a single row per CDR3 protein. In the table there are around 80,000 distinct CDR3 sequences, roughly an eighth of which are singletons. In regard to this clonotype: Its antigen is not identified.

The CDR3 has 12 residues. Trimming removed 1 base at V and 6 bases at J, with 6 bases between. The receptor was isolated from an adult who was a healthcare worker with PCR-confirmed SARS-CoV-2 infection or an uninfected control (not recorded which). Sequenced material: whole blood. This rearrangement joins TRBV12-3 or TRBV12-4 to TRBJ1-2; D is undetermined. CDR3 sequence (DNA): TGTGCCAGCAGTTTAGAGACGGATGGCTACACCTTC. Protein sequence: CASSLETDGYTF.